The subject of this entry is one T cell receptor (beta chain). This clonotype ranks as medium-sized (0.01 to 0.1%) by frequency alone, as no count is recorded. The specificity of this receptor is unknown. Each CD8+ T cell subset was flow-sorted in triplicate, and approximately 280,000 cells per subset were placed directly into RLT lysis buffer. Naive CD8+ T cells were defined stringently as CD45RO-CCR7+CD27+CD95- to exclude memory contaminants. Peripheral blood mononuclear cells were isolated from buffy coats using standard density gradient centrifugation. A FACSAria III was used to flow-sort naive CXCR3-negative and CXCR3-positive CD8+ T cells. An RNeasy Mini Kit was used to extract total RNA from the sorted cells. The CDR3 has 17 amino acids, counting the end cysteine and phenylalanine. The DNA is unrecorded. Via the germline V gene, CDR1 is SGHTA and CDR2 FQGNSA. These data belong to a study of CXCR3-negative and CXCR3-positive naive CD8 T cells (dated by TCRdb to about 2019). A note on the overall study: About 150 million TRB reads were obtained in total, roughly 1.5 +/- 0.3 million reads per library. Diversity and physicochemical repertoire analyses covered about a dozen donors pooled from two independent experiments. For the TRBV-TRBJ cluster analysis, the naive subsets came from about five donors, while the memory cells came from 3 donors. Results the study describes overall, beyond this receptor: Because CXCR3 expression was partially decreased after cryopreservation, freshly isolated PBMCs were used for most assays. Compared with CXCR3-negative naive cells, CXCR3-positive naive cells had TRB CDR3s with higher hydrophobicity (lower Kidera factor 4), lower energy, and higher strength and volume indices. Within the same donor, TRBV-TRBJ usage looked similar between naive CXCR3-negative and CXCR3-positive cells, but memory cells had distinct patterns. Because surface CD5, which is linked to self-reactivity in mice, was comparable between the naive subsets, TCR interaction strength was also inferred from the physicochemical properties of TRB CDR3s. Both naive subsets had comparably high repertoire diversity, while memory CD8+ T cells had much lower repertoire diversity.

The instrument given in TCRdb is NextSeq 550. The Human TCR Profiling Kit (MiLaboratory) was used to prepare UMI-labeled 5' RACE TRB cDNA libraries. The full amount of extracted RNA was used for cDNA synthesis, and the full amount of resulting cDNA was used for PCR amplification. Libraries were prepared in parallel with an identical number of PCR cycles. The study's own analysis went as follows. With a requirement of at least two reads per UMI, MIGEC and MiXCR extracted about 50,000 +/- 10,000 unique UMI-labeled TRB cDNA molecules per library. On average, roughly 40,000 +/- 10,000 functional in-frame TRB CDR3 nucleotide clonotypes lacking stop codons were found per library. After downsampling to 5000 UMI-labeled TRB molecules per sample, diversity metrics, including normalized Shannon-Wiener and Chao1, were computed in VDJtools. VDJtools computed clonotype-size-weighted physicochemical properties of the central five CDR3 residues: interaction energy, strength, volume and Kidera factor 4. Each entry corresponds to one CDR3 protein sequence from reads that TCRdb reprocessed, and DNA is not given. TCRdb assigned the V and J calls; the authors' analysis was not used. This sample's records show thousands of distinct CDR3 sequences. The top ten clones comprise roughly 1.9% of the sample.

The chain is assembled from TRBV7-2 and TRBJ2-3. What was sequenced was naive CXCR3- CD8+ T cells from blood. This sample's cell subset or site label indicates: CD45RO-CCR7+CD27+CD95- naive CD8+ T cells lacking CXCR3 (TNR3-). The TCR sequence derives from a human donor in good health. Some clones in this sample may be carry-over from other donors' samples. The CDR3 here reads CASSLGTEAQRTDTQYF.